Following are 13 T cell receptor beta chains from one sample sequenced in a study of PD-1 blockade in classical Hodgkin lymphoma. Measured with immunoSEQ multiplex PCR; TCRdb has only the in-frame clones, and not every one. The sample shows 34,000 or so clones, over 75% of them seen only once. The time point denotes: cycle 4 day 1 (C4D1), after 6 weeks of nivolumab. Brentuximab vedotin exposure varied among the patients, all of whom had relapsed after autologous stem cell transplantation. The source was peripheral blood mononuclear cells (PBMCs), collected before the fourth cycle of nivolumab. These receptors were collected from a human donor with classical Hodgkin lymphoma.

This chain joins TRBV7-8 and TRBJ2-2, with a tentative D call TRBD2 (5 bases). V lost 0 bases, J lost 5 bases, and 7 bases lay in between. Germline lookup yields CDR1 SGHVS and CDR2 FQNEAQ. The CDR3 is 14 residues long. CDR3 bases: TGTGCCAGCAGCTTAGCGCTAGCTACCGGGGAGCTGTTTTTT. Amino acids: CASSLALATGELFF. The full variable domain, rest sourced from reference TRBV7-8 and TRBJ2-2, is GAGVSQSPRYKVAKRGQDVALRCDPISGHVSLFWYQQALGQGPEFLTYFQNEAQLDKSGLPSDRFFAERPEGSVSTLKIQRTQQEDSAVYLCASSLALATGELFFGEGSRLTVL.

In this sample, this clone is medium-sized. The rearrangement joins TRBV4-3 to TRBJ2-6; D is ambiguous. CDR3 length: 17 residues. Germline V gene lookup returns CDR1 LGHNA and CDR2 YSLEER. The V and J ends lost 0 bases and 2 bases respectively, with 11 bases between them. As DNA, the CDR3 is TGCGCCAGCAGCCAAGATATCGTTGGGGCTGGGGCCAACGTCCTGACTTTC. It codes for CASSQDIVGAGANVLTF.

In DNA, the CDR3 is TGTGCCAGCAGCCAGCGGACAGGGGATTCACCCCTCCACTTT. Translating gives CASSQRTGDSPLHF. The V and J genes are TRBV4-2 and TRBJ1-6; 9 bases align to TRBD1. Germline V gene sequence: CDR1 LGHNA, CDR2 YNFKEQ. This CDR3 spans 14 amino acids. With V trimmed by 3 bases and J by 8 bases, 2 bases remained unmatched.

The J gene is TRBJ2-5, the V gene TRBV5-1, with 8 bases aligning to TRBD2. The CDR3 spans 15 residues. Germline V gene data show CDR1 as SGHRS and CDR2 as YFSETQ. Trimming removed 4 bases from V and 2 bases from J; junction bases left unmatched: 7. The CDR3 nucleotides are TGCGCCAGCAGCACCGGCGGGGGGTTTCAAGAGACCCAGTACTTC. This gives the protein CASSTGGGFQETQYF.

The rearrangement links TRBV28 to TRBJ2-7; possible D gene TRBD2, 6 bases. The CDR3 extends over 16 amino acids. Deletions cut 5 bases from V and 0 bases from J, with 17 bases between. Germline V gene sequence: CDR1 MDHEN, CDR2 SYDVKM. Here the CDR3 reads CASSPMGGASSYEQYF. In DNA, the CDR3 is TGTGCCAGCAGTCCCATGGGAGGAGCGAGCTCCTACGAGCAGTACTTC.

V usage is TRBV11-2 and J usage is TRBJ2-7; D perhaps matches TRBD1 (5 bases). The CDR3 runs to 12 residues. Germline lookup yields CDR1 SGHAT and CDR2 FQNNGV. Trimming took off 3 bases at V and 3 bases at J, with 6 bases between the two ends. CDR3 loop: CASSLTDYEQYF. Written as DNA, the CDR3 is TGTGCCAGCAGCTTGACAGACTACGAGCAGTACTTC.

The chain carries TRBV30 and TRBJ2-7; D remains unclear. The CDR3 extends over 12 amino acids. Germline assignment: CDR1 GTSNPN and CDR2 SVGIG (reference sequence). The V gene lost 5 bases and the J gene lost 4 bases, with 12 bases spanning the gap. CDR3 bases: TGTGCCTGGGGACGGAGAAAATACGAGCAGTACTTC. Its protein product is CAWGRRKYEQYF.

The rearrangement uses TRBV30 and TRBJ2-5, with unresolved D. The V end was cut by 0 bases, the J end by 4 bases, with 3 bases between. The V gene's germline CDR1 is GTSNPN and CDR2 SVGIG (reference sequence). The CDR3 loop spans 11 amino acids. CDR3 nucleotide sequence: TGTGCCTGGAGTGTGGGAGAGACCCAGTACTTC. Its translation: CAWSVGETQYF.

This clone has just a few counts. This chain connects TRBV30 to TRBJ1-4, with TRBD1 as a possible D gene (5 bases). This CDR3 contains 13 residues. Trimming pared 1 base from V and 9 bases from J, leaving 12 bases between. CDR1 is GTSNPN, CDR2 SVGIG, per germline (reference sequence). CDR3 DNA sequence: TGTGCCTGGAGTGATCAGGGCCCGCAAAAACTGTTTTTT. Residues: CAWSDQGPQKLFF.

The chain joins TRBV6-6 to TRBJ1-1; D may be TRBD1 (6 bases). Per germline, CDR1 MNHNY and CDR2 SVGAGI (reference sequence). The CDR3 totals 14 residues. Trimming stripped 4 bases from V and 6 bases from J, with 15 bases between. Here the CDR3 reads CASSLGGRHPEAFF. The CDR3 coding sequence is TGTGCCAGCAGTTTGGGGGGCCGGCACCCTGAAGCTTTCTTT.

This clone was observed a single time. The gene calls are TRBV9 and TRBJ2-2; perhaps D is TRBD1 or TRBD2 (5 bases each). Trimming removed 0 bases at V and 4 bases at J, with 10 bases between. CDR3 size: 15 residues. Germline CDR1 reads SGDLS; CDR2 reads YYNGEE. The CDR3 nucleotides are TGTGCCAGCAGCGTAGGTGGGGGTACCACCGGGGAGCTGTTTTTT. Translating it yields CASSVGGGTTGELFF. The variable domain in full, completed from reference TRBV9 and TRBJ2-2, reads DSGVTQTPKHLITATGQRVTLRCSPRSGDLSVYWYQQSLDQGLQFLIQYYNGEERAKGNILERFSAQQFPDLHSELNLSSLELGDSALYFCASSVGGGTTGELFFGEGSRLTVL.

The chain is built from TRBV5-4 and TRBJ2-5, with 9 positions matching TRBD1. J lost 5 bases, V lost 2 bases, and 7 bases had no gene match. The germline V gene has CDR1 SGHNT and CDR2 YYREEE (reference sequence). This CDR3 is 15 amino acids long. The CDR3 DNA reads TGTGCCAGCAGCTTACAGGGGGCGCGGGGGGAGACCCAGTACTTC. Protein product: CASSLQGARGETQYF.

The chain couples TRBV5-6 to TRBJ2-7, with a weak D call TRBD2 (5 bases). V shed 3 bases and J shed 4 bases, with 8 bases lying between them. The V gene's germline CDR1 is SGHDT and CDR2 YYEEEE. The CDR3 is made up of 12 amino acids. This chain's CDR3 is CASSSGVYEQYF. As DNA, the CDR3 is TGTGCCAGCAGCTCCGGGGTTTACGAGCAGTACTTC.